The rows below give T cell receptor beta chains drawn from one sample of a study of Ad26.COV2.S vaccination and SARS-CoV-2 variants. TCRdb's copy holds only in-frame clones and misses some; the assay was immunoSEQ multiplex PCR. The sample consists of approximately 300,000 clones, just under 85% of them appearing once. The sample consisted of peripheral blood, taken in a trial of Ad26.COV2.S vaccine versus placebo. The origin of the receptors is a person aged 18-65 years who received the Ad26.COV2.S COVID-19 vaccine or a placebo. Each CDR3 is given with its conserved first and last residue. The D gene is left open where the match is weak. Rows may omit the clone size; those that give it use once, few, many or a size class.

TRBJ1-2,12,NA,TRBV19,NA,TGTGCCAGTAGTCTGACCCCCGACAGCTACACCTTC,CASSLTPDSYTF
TRBJ2-7,15,TRBD2,TRBV15,NA,TGTGCCACCAGCGAACGTAGCGGGGGCACCTACGAGCAGTACTTC,CATSERSGGTYEQYF
TRBJ1-2,14,NA,TRBV2,NA,TGTGCCACCGCGGGGGCGGGCTCTAACTATGGCTACACCTTC,CATAGAGSNYGYTF
TRBJ2-2,12,NA,TRBV3-1/TRBV3-2,NA,TGTGCCAGCAGCCAAGTTCCTGGGGAGCTGTTTTTT,CASSQVPGELFF
TRBJ2-2,14,TRBD1,TRBV6-5,once,TGTGCCAGCAGTCGACAGGGGGCATCCGGGGAGCTGTTTTTT,CASSRQGASGELFF
TRBJ2-2,11,NA,TRBV10-3,NA,TGTGCCATCAGGGTCACCGGGGAGCTGTTTTTT,CAIRVTGELFF
TRBJ2-3,15,NA,TRBV28,NA,TGTGCCAGCACTCGAGGGGGGGCTCGCGCAGATACGCAGTATTTT,CASTRGGARADTQYF
TRBJ2-3,13,NA,TRBV7-3,NA,TGTGCCAGCAGCTTACAGCTCGGGGATACGCAGTATTTT,CASSLQLGDTQYF
TRBJ1-4,13,NA,TRBV3-1/TRBV3-2,NA,TGTGCCAGCAGCCAAGATATATTCGAAAAACTGTTTTTT,CASSQDIFEKLFF
TRBJ2-1,15,NA,TRBV12-5,NA,TGTGCTAGTGGTTCACATGACGGACCCTACAATGAGCAGTTCTTC,CASGSHDGPYNEQFF
TRBJ2-7,13,NA,TRBV5-4,NA,TGTGCCAGCAGCTTGCAGGGTTCCTACGAGCAGTACTTC,CASSLQGSYEQYF
TRBJ2-2,16,NA,TRBV6-1,NA,TGTGCCAGCAGTGAATGGCACAGGATGAACACCGGGGAGCTGTTTTTT,CASSEWHRMNTGELFF
TRBJ2-1,13,NA,TRBV9,few,TGTGCCAGCAGCGTAAGTCCCGGACATGTGGAGTTCTTC,CASSVSPGHVEFF
TRBJ1-5,14,NA,TRBV5-1,NA,TGCGCCAGCAGCTTCGGGGGATTCAATCAGCCCCAGCATTTT,CASSFGGFNQPQHF
TRBJ1-2,14,NA,TRBV24-1,few,TGTGCCACCAGTGATGGTCGGGGGGCCGGTGGCTACACCTTC,CATSDGRGAGGYTF
TRBJ1-2,12,NA,TRBV29-1,few,TGCAGCGTTGAAAGGGCCACGTATGGCTACACCTTC,CSVERATYGYTF
TRBJ1-6,15,NA,TRBV4-2,NA,TGTGCCAGCAGCCCCGAGACAGAGATCTATTCACCCCTCCACTTT,CASSPETEIYSPLHF
TRBJ2-3,13,NA,TRBV2,NA,TGTGCCAGCACCGTACTAGGCACAGATACGCAGTATTTT,CASTVLGTDTQYF
TRBJ1-4,15,TRBD1,TRBV9,NA,TGTGCCAGCAGCTTCCAACAGGGGCCAAATGAAAAACTGTTTTTT,CASSFQQGPNEKLFF
TRBJ2-7,15,NA,TRBV6-1,NA,TGTGCCAGCAGTGAAGCACCCCAGAGAATCTACGAGCAGTACTTC,CASSEAPQRIYEQYF
TRBJ1-1,16,TRBD1,TRBV5-1,NA,TGCGCCAGCAGCCACCGACAGGGTTTCACGAACACTGAAGCTTTCTTT,CASSHRQGFTNTEAFF
TRBJ1-4,16,NA,TRBV18,NA,TGTGCCAGCTCACGGACCGCGGGGTCATCTAATGAAAAACTGTTTTTT,CASSRTAGSSNEKLFF
TRBJ1-1,15,NA,TRBV7-2,NA,TGTGCCAGCAGCCGGGGGGGGTTAGAGTACACTGAAGCTTTCTTT,CASSRGGLEYTEAFF
TRBJ2-3,13,NA,TRBV6-6,NA,TGTGCCAGCAGTCACTACAGCACAGATACGCAGTATTTT,CASSHYSTDTQYF
TRBJ2-1,22,NA,TRBV9,once,TGTGCCAGCAGCGTAGTACACACACCCCACCGTTCCGGCTCCCAACGAAGAAATGAGCAGTTCTTC,CASSVVHTPHRSGSQRRNEQFF
TRBJ2-4,21,NA,TRBV7-8,NA,TGTGCCAGCAGCTTGAGGGCGGGGAGACAGCACTCTTATCTAGCCAAAAACATTCAGTACTTC,CASSLRAGRQHSYLAKNIQYF
TRBJ2-5,15,TRBD2,TRBV18,NA,TGTGCCAGCTCACCGCCTAGCGGGGGCGAAGAGACCCAGTACTTC,CASSPPSGGEETQYF
TRBJ2-5,14,NA,TRBV11-3,NA,TGTGCCAGCAGCTTAGGAGGGCCGGCTGAGACCCAGTACTTC,CASSLGGPAETQYF
TRBJ1-1,11,NA,TRBV2,NA,TGTGCCAGCAGCGGAAACCTGGAAGCTTTCTTT,CASSGNLEAFF
TRBJ1-2,12,NA,TRBV4-2,NA,TGTGCCAGCAGCCAAGGCGGCTCGGGCTACACCTTC,CASSQGGSGYTF
TRBJ1-3,15,TRBD1,TRBV4-1,NA,TGCGCCAGCAGCCACCGGGACAGGGGAAGAAACACCATATATTTT,CASSHRDRGRNTIYF
TRBJ2-2,15,NA,TRBV5-1,NA,TGCGCCACCGAACCTGGGGTCGCGAACACCGGGGAGCTGTTTTTT,CATEPGVANTGELFF
TRBJ2-7,15,NA,TRBV3-1/TRBV3-2,NA,TGTGCCAGCAGCCAAGTGTACCAGCTCTCCTACGAGCAGTACTTC,CASSQVYQLSYEQYF
TRBJ2-3,13,NA,TRBV19,once,TGTGCCAGTAAGGAGACAGCAACAGATACGCAGTATTTT,CASKETATDTQYF
TRBJ2-7,15,NA,TRBV10-3,NA,TGTGCCATCAGTGCCATAGGGGCGAGCTCCTACGAGCAGTACTTC,CAISAIGASSYEQYF
TRBJ2-1,13,NA,TRBV4-2,NA,TGTGCCAGCAGCCAAGATCGGGCTAGCCGTCGGTTCTTC,CASSQDRASRRFF
TRBJ2-7,15,TRBD1,TRBV30,NA,TGTGCCTGGAGTGCAGGGACAGGGGGAAACTACGAGCAGTACTTC,CAWSAGTGGNYEQYF
TRBJ1-5,15,NA,TRBV6-2/TRBV6-3,NA,TGTGCCAGCAGTTACGGATGGGGAAGCAATCAGCCCCAGCATTTT,CASSYGWGSNQPQHF
TRBJ1-2,12,NA,TRBV3-1/TRBV3-2,NA,TGTGCCAGCAGCCAAAGGCCCTATGGCTACACCTTC,CASSQRPYGYTF
TRBJ1-2,14,NA,TRBV28,NA,TGTGCCAGCAAGCTACCGGGTCTTTTCTATGGCTACACCTTC,CASKLPGLFYGYTF
TRBJ1-1,14,NA,TRBV5-1,NA,TGCGCCAGCAGCCCACGGGACGGGAACACTGAAGCTTTCTTT,CASSPRDGNTEAFF
TRBJ1-5,14,NA,TRBV5-1,once,TGCGCCAGCAGCTCGCAGGGGAGAAATCAGCCCCAGCATTTT,CASSSQGRNQPQHF
TRBJ2-6,14,NA,TRBV5-5,once,TGTGCCAGCAGCCCTGTTGTAGGGGCCAACGTCCTGACTTTC,CASSPVVGANVLTF
TRBJ1-4,16,NA,TRBV3-1/TRBV3-2,NA,TGTGCCAGCAGCCAAGCCCCCGGGACAACTAATGAAAAACTGTTTTTT,CASSQAPGTTNEKLFF
TRBJ1-6,18,NA,TRBV6-2/TRBV6-3,NA,TGTGCCAGCAGCGTGAAACCTCCAGGGCGCTCCTATAATTCACCCCTCCACTTT,CASSVKPPGRSYNSPLHF
TRBJ1-1,15,NA,TRBV5-1,once,TGCGCCAGCAGCTTGGAGGGCAGGGTCTTAACTGAAGCTTTCTTT,CASSLEGRVLTEAFF
TRBJ2-7,14,TRBD1,TRBV18,NA,TGTGCCAGCTCTGAGACAGGGGGACGAAACGAGCAGTACTTC,CASSETGGRNEQYF
TRBJ1-5,14,TRBD1,TRBV6-5,NA,TGTGCCAGCAGCCTTTCCGGGACAGGACAGCCCCAGCATTTT,CASSLSGTGQPQHF
TRBJ1-6,13,NA,TRBV30,NA,TGTGCCTGGAGGACTTTCCATAATTCACCCCTCCACTTT,CAWRTFHNSPLHF
TRBJ1-6,14,TRBD1,TRBV9,NA,TGTGCCAGCAGCGTAGGACAGGGCAATTCACCCCTCCACTTT,CASSVGQGNSPLHF
TRBJ2-5,16,TRBD2,TRBV3-1/TRBV3-2,NA,TGTGCCAGCAGCCATGGACTAGCGGAGTACCAAGAGACCCAGTACTTC,CASSHGLAEYQETQYF